This T cell receptor beta chain originates from a study of T cells after yellow fever vaccination. General study results and limits: The CD4 compartment and the CD8 compartment contained a small share of clonotypes in common. The study found a weaker secondary response that peaked faster, day 5 versus 15. Reappearing after the booster were most of the clones from primary vaccination (96% CD4, 85% to 90% CD8).

UMIs and a universal primer site were added when TCR cDNA was made by 5'RACE template switching. TCRdb fed the 5' RACE reads into MiXCR, producing one record per CDR3 protein. Among 200,000 to 300,000 distinct CDR3 sequences listed, around 13% were seen once. J was trimmed by 6 bases and V by 5 bases; bases with no gene match: 14. The CDR3 runs to 16 residues. Germline values: CDR1 MNHEY, CDR2 SMNVEV (reference sequence). About this clonotype itself: Its antigen remains unknown.

The sequence was collected from a man aged 25-45 years who received the YFV17D yellow fever vaccine. The starting material was CD4+ T cells sorted from PBMCs, obtained 45 days after the yellow fever booster vaccination. The chain links TRBV27 to TRBJ2-3; 7 nucleotides line up with TRBD2. For the CDR3, the DNA is TGTGCCAGCAGTCCGACACTAGCGTTGGGATTTGATACGCAGTATTTT. Translating gives CASSPTLALGFDTQYF.